Here is one TCR beta chain with its context. Its target is not known. These data belong to a study of early T cells in non-severe SARS-CoV-2 infection. Attached unique molecular identifiers marked individual cDNA molecules. MiXCR, applied by TCRdb to the 5' RACE reads, yields one record per CDR3 protein. The sample has about 60,000 distinct CDR3 sequences, around 5.6% seen once. Study findings and constraints: VDJdb-based annotation leaned toward anti-spike CD8 responses and missed private and CD4 specificities.

Sample: whole blood. The origin of this receptor is an adult who was a healthcare worker with PCR-confirmed SARS-CoV-2 infection or an uninfected control (not recorded which).

The CDR3 DNA reads as TGTGCCAGCAGTTTCGCCACCCAAGAGACCCAGTACTTC. This translates into CASSFATQETQYF. The rearrangement links TRBV12-3 or TRBV12-4 to TRBJ2-5; D unresolved. The CDR3 extends over 13 amino acids. V gave up 3 bases and J gave up 1 base, with 6 bases separating them.